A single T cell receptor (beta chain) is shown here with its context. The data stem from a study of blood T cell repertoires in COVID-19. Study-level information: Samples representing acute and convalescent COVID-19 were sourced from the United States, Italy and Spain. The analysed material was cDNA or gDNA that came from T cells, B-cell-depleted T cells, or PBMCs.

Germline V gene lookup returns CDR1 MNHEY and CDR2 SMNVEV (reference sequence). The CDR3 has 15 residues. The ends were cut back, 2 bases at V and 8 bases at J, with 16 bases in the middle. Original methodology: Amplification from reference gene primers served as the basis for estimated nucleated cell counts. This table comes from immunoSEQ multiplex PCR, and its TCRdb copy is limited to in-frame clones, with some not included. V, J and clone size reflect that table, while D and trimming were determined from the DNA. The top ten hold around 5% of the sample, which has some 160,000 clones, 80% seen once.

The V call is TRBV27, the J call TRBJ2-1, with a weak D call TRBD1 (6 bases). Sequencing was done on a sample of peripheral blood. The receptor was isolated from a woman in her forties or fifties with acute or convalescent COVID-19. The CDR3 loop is CASSLRGRQVDEQFF. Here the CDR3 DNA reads TGTGCCAGCAGTTTAAGGGGTAGACAGGTCGATGAGCAGTTCTTC.